These 5 T cell receptor beta chains came from one sample sequenced in a study of identical twins. MiXCR, run by TCRdb on the 5' RACE reads, gives a single entry per CDR3 protein. In the table there are around 490,000 distinct CDR3 sequences, 13% to 15% of which are singletons. The same sample was also studied in work on yellow fever vaccine responses in identical twins.

Sequencing input: CD4+ T cells sorted from blood. The receptors come from a woman younger than 35 in good health.

This clonotype has a handful of counts. The V gene is TRBV6-1, the J gene TRBJ2-3, with 8 bases lining up with TRBD1. The junction had 8 bases not matched to a gene; V was cut back by 6 bases and J by 3 bases. Germline V CDR1 and CDR2: MNHNS, SASEGT. The CDR3 sequence is 15 residues long. CDR3 in amino acids: CASRKTGAGTDTQYF. In nucleotides, the CDR3 is TGTGCCAGCAGGAAGACAGGGGCGGGTACAGATACGCAGTATTTT.

This clonotype was seen many times. This chain uses TRBV12-3 or TRBV12-4 with TRBJ2-2, with D maybe TRBD1 (6 bases). The CDR3 has 15 residues. V lost 4 bases to trimming and J lost 0 bases, with 9 bases between them. DNA for the CDR3: TGTGCCAGCAGTTCCGGGACAACGAACACCGGGGAGCTGTTTTTT. It encodes CASSSGTTNTGELFF.

The chain joins TRBV20-1 to TRBJ2-4; TRBD1 agrees at 8 bases. Germline V gene data show CDR1 as DFQATT and CDR2 as SNEGSKA (reference sequence). V lost 2 bases and J lost 1; bases outside the gene matches: 4. This CDR3 contains 15 residues. The CDR3: CSARKTGAAKNIQYF. In DNA form, the CDR3 reads TGCAGTGCTAGAAAGACAGGGGCGGCCAAAAACATTCAGTACTTC.

The chain uses TRBV6-6 and TRBJ2-2; D is undetermined. CDR1 is MNHNY and CDR2 is SVGAGI in the germline V gene (reference sequence). This CDR3 region has 12 residues. The germline V and J ends were trimmed by 8 bases and 4 bases, with 8 bases remaining between them. This CDR3 is CASADPTGELFF. CDR3 nucleotides: TGTGCCAGCGCAGACCCCACCGGGGAGCTGTTTTTT.

This clonotype was seen a handful of times. V and J are TRBV4-1 and TRBJ2-2, with TRBD1 matching 8 bases. This CDR3 region has 18 residues. Germline assignment: CDR1 MGHRA and CDR2 YSYEKL. The V segment lost 0 bases and the J segment 0 bases; nucleotides outside the gene matches: 6. In DNA form, the CDR3 reads TGCGCCAGCAGCCAAGATGAAGGGACAGGCTCGAACACCGGGGAGCTGTTTTTT. Residues: CASSQDEGTGSNTGELFF.